This T cell receptor (beta chain) originates from a study of T cell responses to AZD1222 COVID-19 vaccine (dated by TCRdb to about 2021). In the study overall: Because spike-specific TCR depth and breadth did not differ between the two schedules, AZD1222 recipients who got a second dose at roughly 4 weeks were pooled with those who got a second dose at roughly 12 weeks. TCR sequencing covered roughly 230 trial participants: 200 to 220 given two doses of AZD1222 and 26 given two doses of MenACWY control vaccine. Trial participants were enrolled into age subgroups of 18-55, 56-69 and 70-plus years, which contained about 150, 27 and 61 TCR-sequenced participants, respectively.

Read against the paper, the sample's time point label means: baseline before first vaccination. Vaccinee samples were obtained from the UK trials COV001 and COV002, which included a single-blind randomized controlled phase 2/3 trial of AZD1222 (ChAdOx1 nCoV-19) in healthy adults. For TCRbeta chain sequencing, PBMC samples from trial participants were taken at day 0 and at day 28 after the second dose. Regarding this clone: Its antigen remains undetermined. No qualities accompany the bases; no much larger clone lies one base away.

The CDR3 regions of human TCRbeta chains were analyzed by immunosequencing. The published analysis was carried out like this. TCRs in the repertoires were compared against a reference library of SARS-CoV-2-specific TCRs that had been generated with the MIRA antigen-specificity platform. Breadth was defined as the fraction of unique TCRs that were SARS-CoV-2-associated, and depth was defined as the fraction of total T cells that were SARS-CoV-2-associated. Using the MIRA data, each spike-specific TCR was assigned both to the spike region to which the TCR was reactive and to a CD4 or CD8 class. Log10-transformed breadth and depth values were compared by one-way ANOVA with Sidak's multiple comparisons tests. Here the immuneACCESS table is served through TCRdb, limited to in-frame sequences with V and J called. Missing clones are a known gap in these copies; in checked studies unresolved V genes cover under half, and the rest lacks a known reason. The V and J calls and clone size come from that table; D and trimming were worked out from the DNA. The sample contains over 130,000 clones, about 92% of them found a single time. The biggest ten clones account for around 5.4% of the sample.

V has 7 bases trimmed and J has 1 base trimmed; junction bases matching no gene number 3. CDR1 MNHEY and CDR2 SVGAGI are derived from the germline V gene. From the cysteine up to the phenylalanine, the CDR3 has a length of 14 residues. The read is trimmed to its CDR3 DNA, 42 bases read in frame from base 1. Overall results and qualifications from the work: No day 14 peak-response samples were available, so repertoires were characterized only after the peak T cell response. The 56-69-year group was small, and its depth increase did not reach significance, likely because of low power. Vaccine-associated CD4 TCRs spanned the whole spike protein, with dominant responses in regions 160-218 and 743-854. Participants were mostly white British, with more females than males. The authors suggested clonal diversity may have been underestimated. Conclusions about previously exposed vaccinees are limited, since just six AZD1222 recipients were seropositive for SARS-CoV-2 at baseline. Nearly half of unique spike-specific TCRs reportedly recognized epitopes outside regions mutated in the B.1.351 and B.1.1.7 variants. After two AZD1222 doses, spike-specific TCR breadth and depth were significantly higher than at day 0 and than in MenACWY recipients.

The chain couples TRBV6-5 to TRBJ2-7; 11 middle bases align to TRBD1. The clonotype originates from an adult in good health. Source: peripheral blood, taken on day 0 of AZD1222 vaccination. At the DNA level, the sequence is TGTGCCAGCACGGACAGGGGGCGGTCCTACGAGCAGTACTTC. Its product reads: CASTDRGRSYEQYF.